Described below is a single T cell receptor (beta chain) sequence and its context. The antigen is unknown. Between the trimmed V and J ends, which lost 3 bases and 0 bases, there was a span of 14 bases. The CDR3 runs 15 residues. Germline V gives CDR1 DFQATT, CDR2 SNEGSKA (reference sequence). From the reads, TCRdb called clonotypes with MiXCR, one entry per CDR3 protein. The data contain 100,000 to 150,000 distinct CDR3 sequences, about 32% of them seen just once; the ten biggest clones take up around three fifths. The sample comes from a study of T cell repertoires in cytomegalovirus infection. The source material was CD8+ T cells from cultured PBMCs, sampled from culture after CMV antigen stimulation. This receptor was identified in a human donor in good health (CMV status not recorded). Some clones in this sample may be carry-over from other donors' samples. This rearrangement joins TRBV20-1 to TRBJ1-1; D may be TRBD1 (5 bases). In nucleotides, the CDR3 is TGCAGTGCTAGTCGGGACGCATCCATGAACACTGAAGCTTTCTTT. This codes for CSASRDASMNTEAFF.